This T cell receptor (beta chain) was identified in a study of blood T cell repertoires in COVID-19. Study overall: Nucleic acid was either cDNA or gDNA, and it came from T cells, B-cell-depleted T cells, or PBMCs.

CDR1 is WSHSY, CDR2 SAAADI, per germline. V lost 0 bases and J lost 2; bases outside the gene matches: 11. The CDR3 loop spans 20 amino acids. Clones were read by immunoSEQ multiplex PCR, and TCRdb kept only the in-frame ones, dropping some. Altogether fewer than 300,000 clones are present, around 90% being singletons, with the ten largest covering 0.8%. The sample holds one count of this clone. The chain has TRBV10-2 and TRBJ2-1; 12 bases align to TRBD2. The sample taken for sequencing was peripheral blood. The TCR comes from a woman in her 30s with acute or convalescent COVID-19. Here the CDR3 DNA reads TGCGCCAGCAGTGAGTCGGAACTAGCGGGAGGACCGTCGACCTACAATGAGCAGTTCTTC. Protein sequence: CASSESELAGGPSTYNEQFF.